The clone carrying this T cell receptor beta chain came up once. This sample was included in a study of glioma-infiltrating T cells. Using RNA template, CDR3s of TCR alpha and beta were amplified with iRepertoire arm-PCR. One entry per CDR3 protein results from TCRdb running MiXCR on the multiplex PCR reads. The table includes around 99,000 distinct CDR3 sequences, around a quarter detected once. The CDR3 sequence is 14 residues long. The ends lost 3 bases at V and 6 bases at J; junction bases unmatched: 7. Per germline, CDR1 MDHEN and CDR2 SYDVKM. This sequence originates from a human donor with low-grade glioma or glioblastoma, undergoing nonglioma brain surgery, or in good health (not recorded which). The sequenced sample was glioma tissue, nonneoplastic brain tissue, or PBMCs (not recorded which). The J gene is TRBJ1-2, the V gene TRBV28; the match to TRBD1 covers 7 bases. CDR3: CASSFGQRGHGYTF. CDR3 DNA sequence: TGTGCCAGCAGTTTCGGCCAGAGGGGGCATGGCTACACCTTC.